The entry that follows covers one T cell receptor beta chain sequence. Its antigen is unidentified. This specimen comes from a study of Graves' ophthalmopathy and Graves' hyperthyroidism. Germline values: CDR1 SQVTM, CDR2 ANQGSEA. V shed 8 bases and J 3 bases; nucleotides not matched to a gene: 6. The CDR3 sequence is 13 residues long. General study results and limits: With 70.59% sensitivity and 72.22% specificity, the model predicted ophthalmopathy progression.

Beta-chain TCR CDR3 regions were amplified from RNA transcripts. An opening RT-PCR round employed HTBI primers and preceded a second-round multiplex PCR. TCRdb reanalysed the multiplex PCR reads using MiXCR and keeps one entry per CDR3 protein. The repertoire holds under 350,000 distinct CDR3 sequences, 17% seen once, with roughly an eighth in the top ten. Material for sequencing was peripheral blood. The receptor's source is an adult man with Graves' ophthalmopathy. The genes are TRBV29-1 and TRBJ1-2; TRBD1 agrees at 10 bases. The CDR3 nucleotides read TGCAGCTCCAAAGGGACAGGGGACTATGGCTACACCTTC. This codes for CSSKGTGDYGYTF.